This T cell receptor beta chain was retrieved from a study of STAT5B mutations in CD4+ large granular lymphocyte leukemia. Overall study results and limits: TRBV06-family usage was enriched in top patient clones (8/27) versus controls (2/35).

To note about this clone: The antigen is not known.

The V gene end was trimmed by 0 bases and the J gene end by 9 bases; junction bases not matched to a gene: 10. Germline lookup yields CDR1 KGHSH and CDR2 LQKENI. CDR3 size: 17 residues. The data were produced by immunoSEQ multiplex PCR, yet TCRdb's version contains in-frame clones alone and is incomplete. The table has about 20,000 clones, roughly 80% seen once. The chain recombines TRBV18 with TRBJ2-1; TRBD2 aligns across 11 bases. Sequencing was done on a sample of CD4+ T cells from blood buffy coats. The TCR sequence derives from a human donor in good health. CDR3 nucleotides: TGTGCCAGCTCACCACCTACTACTAGCGGGAGAAAGGCTGAGCAGTTCTTC. Its translation: CASSPPTTSGRKAEQFF. Using reference TRBV18 and TRBJ2-1 for the parts outside the CDR3, the full variable domain is NAGVMQNPRHLVRRRGQEARLRCSPMKGHSHVYWYRQLPEEGLKFMVYLQKENIIDESGMPKERFSAEFPKEGPSILRIQQVVRGDSAAYFCASSPPTTSGRKAEQFFGPGTRLTVL.